Listed here are 13 T cell receptor beta chains from one sample, sequenced in a study of blood T cell repertoires in COVID-19. Clones were read by immunoSEQ multiplex PCR, and TCRdb kept only the in-frame ones, dropping some. The data show about 280,000 clones, nearly 90% seen once. The sequenced sample consisted of peripheral blood. These receptors originate from a man aged 18 to 35 with active or convalescent COVID-19.

The chain combines TRBV15 with TRBJ2-3, with 9 bases aligning to TRBD2. CDR3 length: 13 amino acids. CDR1 is LNHNV, CDR2 YYDKDF, per germline (reference sequence). The V gene end was trimmed by 11 bases and the J gene end by 1 base; junction bases not matched to a gene: 4. CDR3 nucleotides: TGTGCCGTCCTAGCGGGGCGCACAGATACGCAGTATTTT. It translates to CAVLAGRTDTQYF.

The genes are TRBV5-4 and TRBJ1-1; D might be TRBD1 (5 bases). The germline CDR1 and CDR2 sequences are SGHNT and YYREEE (reference sequence). V was pared by 3 bases and J by 3 bases, with 12 bases between. The CDR3 length is 14 residues. The CDR3 is CASSWAGGDTEAFF. For the CDR3, the DNA is TGTGCCAGCAGCTGGGCTGGGGGGGACACTGAAGCTTTCTTT. The full variable domain, rest sourced from reference TRBV5-4 and TRBJ1-1, is ETGVTQSPTHLIKTRGQQVTLRCSSQSGHNTVSWYQQALGQGPQFIFQYYREEENGRGNFPPRFSGLQFPNYSSELNVNALELDDSALYLCASSWAGGDTEAFFGQGTRLTVV.

The rearrangement links TRBV13 to TRBJ2-7; 8 bases line up with TRBD1. After removal of 4 bases from V and 0 bases from J, the junction contained 11 bases not matched to a gene. The V gene's germline CDR1 is PRHDT and CDR2 FYEKMQ (reference sequence). CDR3 length: 17 residues. The CDR3 is CASSSPGQGAFSYEQYF. The DNA of the CDR3 is TGTGCCAGCAGCTCCCCCGGACAGGGCGCATTCTCCTACGAGCAGTACTTC.

The V and J genes are TRBV6-6 and TRBJ1-1; D ambiguous. This CDR3 is 12 amino acids long. V dropped 2 bases and J dropped 7 bases, with 8 bases sitting between them. CDR1 and CDR2 from the germline V gene are MNHNY and SVGAGI (reference sequence). CDR3 coding DNA: TGTGCCAGCAGTTACAGCGGGAGTGAAGCTTTCTTT. It specifies CASSYSGSEAFF.

The chain joins TRBV18 to TRBJ1-4; TRBD1 aligns across 10 bases. Trimming cost V 3 bases and J 3 bases; bases outside gene matches: 4. The CDR3 runs 16 residues. Germline CDR1 and CDR2: KGHSH and LQKENI. In DNA form, the CDR3 reads TGTGCCAGCTCACCCCCCGACAGGGGGCCTAATGAAAAACTGTTTTTT. It codes for CASSPPDRGPNEKLFF. Combining the CDR3 with reference TRBV18 and TRBJ1-4 gives the whole variable domain NAGVMQNPRHLVRRRGQEARLRCSPMKGHSHVYWYRQLPEEGLKFMVYLQKENIIDESGMPKERFSAEFPKEGPSILRIQQVVRGDSAAYFCASSPPDRGPNEKLFFGSGTQLSVL.

The chain links TRBV18 to TRBJ2-7; the match to TRBD1 covers 9 bases. The CDR3 has 16 amino acids. The ends lost 3 bases at V and 5 bases at J; junction bases unmatched: 11. The germline CDR1 and CDR2 sequences are KGHSH and LQKENI. The CDR3 DNA follows: TGTGCCAGCTCACCCCAAAACAGGGGGCCTAGGGACGAGCAGTACTTC. Translation gives CASSPQNRGPRDEQYF.

The chain has TRBV11-3 and TRBJ1-4; no reliable D call. V was clipped by 1 base and J by 4 bases, with 10 bases between them. The CDR3 has 15 residues. Germline V gene lookup returns CDR1 SGHNT and CDR2 YENEEA. CDR3 nucleotides: TGTGCCAGCAGCTTAGTAGACGGGGATAATGAAAAACTGTTTTTT. Translated: CASSLVDGDNEKLFF.

The V and J genes are TRBV18 and TRBJ2-2; the D gene is possibly TRBD1 (5 bases). The V end was cut by 3 bases, the J end by 0 bases, with 11 bases between. The CDR3 is 16 residues long. In germline, CDR1 is KGHSH, CDR2 LQKENI. Here the CDR3 reads CASSPEETANTGELFF. The CDR3 coding sequence is TGTGCCAGCTCACCTGAAGAGACAGCGAACACCGGGGAGCTGTTTTTT.

The table lists this clone with a count of one. J is TRBJ2-7 and V is TRBV6-5, with 10 bases fitting TRBD1. This CDR3 contains 15 residues. Germline trimming cut 5 bases from V and 6 bases from J; bases unmatched to any gene: 10. The germline V gene has CDR1 MNHEY and CDR2 SVGAGI. The DNA for the CDR3 is TGTGCCAGCAGTAGGCCGGGACAGGGGAGGAGCGAGCAGTACTTC. Amino acids: CASSRPGQGRSEQYF.

The rearrangement joins TRBV10-3 to TRBJ1-2, with 8 positions matching TRBD1. CDR1 is ENHRY, CDR2 SYGVKD, per germline. This CDR3 region has 13 residues. Trimming removed 10 bases from V and 2 bases from J; junction bases left unmatched: 6. As DNA, the CDR3 is TGTGCCACCGGACAGGGTTTGAACTATGGCTACACCTTC. This encodes CATGQGLNYGYTF.

The chain uses TRBV3-1 (or the pseudogene TRBV3-2) and TRBJ2-3; 7 bases fit TRBD2. The CDR3 runs 15 residues. Per germline, CDR1 LGHDT and CDR2 YNNKEL (reference sequence). The V and J ends lost 1 base and 6 bases, in that order; junction bases with no gene match: 7. The CDR3 protein is CASSQGVTSRDTQYF. As DNA, the CDR3 is TGTGCCAGCAGCCAAGGGGTGACTAGCAGGGATACGCAGTATTTT.

The chain uses TRBV7-9 and TRBJ1-1, with D unclear. The CDR3 is made up of 14 amino acids. In germline, CDR1 is SEHNR, CDR2 FQNEAQ (reference sequence). The V end lost 2 bases, the J end lost 11 bases, and 18 bases lay between the germline ends. CDR3 DNA sequence: TGTGCCAGCAGCTTATCCCAGGAACAGAGTGGGGCTTTCTTT. It codes for CASSLSQEQSGAFF.

This sequence joins TRBV7-2 and TRBJ2-3, with TRBD2 matching 10 bases. Germline V gene lookup returns CDR1 SGHTA and CDR2 FQGNSA. This CDR3 is 16 amino acids long. V trimming: 7 bases; J trimming: 6 bases; junction bases outside the gene matches: 13. CDR3 in amino acids: CASTLSPSGGVDTQYF. The CDR3 DNA follows: TGTGCCAGCACCCTGAGCCCTAGCGGGGGAGTCGATACGCAGTATTTT. Complete variable domain (other parts from reference TRBV7-2 and TRBJ2-3): GAGVSQSPSNKVTEKGKDVELRCDPISGHTALYWYRQSLGQGLEFLIYFQGNSAPDKSGLPSDRFSAERTGGSVSTLTIQRTQQEDSAVYLCASTLSPSGGVDTQYFGPGTRLTVL.